This T cell receptor (beta chain) was recorded in a study of blood T cell repertoires in COVID-19. The overall study: From the United States, Italy and Spain came samples of acute and convalescent COVID-19. Sources were T cells, B-cell-depleted T cells, or PBMCs; the material itself was cDNA or gDNA.

Methods used by the authors: Researchers report that nucleated cell counts were estimated from reference gene primer amplification. Profiling relied on immunoSEQ multiplex PCR, and the TCRdb table lists in-frame clones only, not all of them. V and J calls and clone size are those listed in that table; D and trimming were worked out from the DNA. Counted here are 250,000 or so clones, 83% occurring once; the ten biggest clones make up around 5.5%. With V trimmed by 6 bases and J by 4 bases, 11 bases remained unmatched. This CDR3 region has 15 residues. Germline CDR1 KGHSH, CDR2 LQKENI. The V and J genes are TRBV18 and TRBJ1-1; 7 nucleotides align to TRBD1. The TCR comes from a human donor in a cohort sampled during active COVID-19. The specimen sequenced was peripheral blood. The CDR3 bases are TGTGCCAGCTCTTCCCAGAGACAGGGATCCACTGAAGCTTTCTTT. Protein: CASSSQRQGSTEAFF.